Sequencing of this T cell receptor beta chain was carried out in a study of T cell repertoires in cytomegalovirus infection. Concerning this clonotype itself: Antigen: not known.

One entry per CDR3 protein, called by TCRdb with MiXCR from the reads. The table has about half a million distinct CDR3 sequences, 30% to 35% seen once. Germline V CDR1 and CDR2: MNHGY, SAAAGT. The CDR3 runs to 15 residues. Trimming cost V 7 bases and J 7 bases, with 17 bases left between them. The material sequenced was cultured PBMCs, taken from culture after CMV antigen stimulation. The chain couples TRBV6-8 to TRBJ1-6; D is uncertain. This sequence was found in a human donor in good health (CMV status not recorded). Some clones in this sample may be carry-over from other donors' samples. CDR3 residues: CASKIENVLNSPLHF. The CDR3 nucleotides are TGTGCCAGCAAAATAGAGAATGTCTTAAATTCACCCCTCCACTTT.